This T cell receptor beta chain was profiled in a study of shared T cell receptors in the human thymus. The protocol was immunoSEQ multiplex PCR, while the TCRdb copy is restricted to in-frame clones and leaves out a portion. The table shows hundreds of thousands of clones, with approximately 78% occurring only once. These same records also appear under a second study, on human thymus T cells. That report notes: Among thymic and blood repertoires, usage of V and J genes appeared biased.

The sequence was obtained from a boy less than two years old with a congenital heart defect. The sequencing input was thymocytes.

CDR3 DNA sequence: TGTGCCAGCAGACATCCGGGACTAGGGGCAAATACGCAGTATTTT. Its protein is CASRHPGLGANTQYF. The genes are TRBV5-6 and TRBJ2-3; 8 nucleotides match TRBD2. This CDR3 is built from 15 residues. V shed 5 bases, J shed 7 bases, and the junction held 12 bases outside the gene matches. CDR1 SGHDT and CDR2 YYEEEE come from the germline V gene.